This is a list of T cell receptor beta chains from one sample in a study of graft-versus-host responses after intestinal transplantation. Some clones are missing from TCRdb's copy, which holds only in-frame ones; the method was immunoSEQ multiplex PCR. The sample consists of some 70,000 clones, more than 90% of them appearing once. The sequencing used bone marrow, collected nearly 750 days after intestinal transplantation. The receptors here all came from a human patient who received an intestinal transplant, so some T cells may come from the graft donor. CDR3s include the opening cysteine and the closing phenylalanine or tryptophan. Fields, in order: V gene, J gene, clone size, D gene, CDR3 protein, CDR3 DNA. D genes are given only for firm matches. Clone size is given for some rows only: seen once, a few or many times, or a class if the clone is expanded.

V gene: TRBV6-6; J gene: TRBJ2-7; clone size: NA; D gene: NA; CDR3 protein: CASSSGGYEQYF; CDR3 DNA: TGTGCCAGCAGTTCGGGTGGGTACGAGCAGTACTTC
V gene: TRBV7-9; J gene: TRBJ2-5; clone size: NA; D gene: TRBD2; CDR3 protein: CASSLLLGGPGETQYF; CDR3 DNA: TGTGCCAGCAGCTTATTATTGGGAGGGCCGGGGGAGACCCAGTACTTC
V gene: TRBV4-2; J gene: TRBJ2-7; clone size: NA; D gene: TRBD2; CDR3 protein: CASSQDSGLAGDYEQYF; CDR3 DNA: TGTGCCAGCAGCCAAGATAGCGGCCTAGCGGGAGATTACGAGCAGTACTTC
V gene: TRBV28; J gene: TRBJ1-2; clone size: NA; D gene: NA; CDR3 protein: CASRFAGARGYGYTF; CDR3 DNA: TGTGCCAGCAGGTTCGCGGGGGCGCGAGGCTATGGCTACACCTTC
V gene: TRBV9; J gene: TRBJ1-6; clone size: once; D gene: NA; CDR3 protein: CASSIGADSYNSPLHF; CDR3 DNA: TGTGCCAGCAGCATTGGGGCGGACTCCTATAATTCACCCCTCCACTTT
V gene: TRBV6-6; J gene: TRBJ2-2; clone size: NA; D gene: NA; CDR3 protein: CASSYSLKNTGELFF; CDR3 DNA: TGTGCCAGCAGTTACTCTCTCAAAAACACCGGGGAGCTGTTTTTT
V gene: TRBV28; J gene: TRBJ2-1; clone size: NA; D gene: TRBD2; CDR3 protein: CASSRSGTRGYNEQFF; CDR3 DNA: TGTGCCAGCAGTAGATCCGGGACTAGGGGTTACAATGAGCAGTTCTTC
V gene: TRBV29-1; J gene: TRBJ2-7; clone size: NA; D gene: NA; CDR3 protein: CSVETATYEQYF; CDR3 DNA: TGCAGCGTTGAAACGGCTACCTACGAGCAGTACTTC
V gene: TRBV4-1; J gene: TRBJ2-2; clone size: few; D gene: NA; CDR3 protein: CASRQPGRRNTGELFF; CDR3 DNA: TGCGCCAGCAGACAGCCGGGACGGAGGAACACCGGGGAGCTGTTTTTT
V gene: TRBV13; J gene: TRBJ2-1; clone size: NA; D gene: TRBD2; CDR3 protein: CASTTAGGYNEQFF; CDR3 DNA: TGTGCCAGCACGACAGCGGGGGGCTACAATGAGCAGTTCTTC
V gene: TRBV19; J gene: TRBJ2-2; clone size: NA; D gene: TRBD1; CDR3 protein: CASSRWTGNGELFF; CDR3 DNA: TGTGCCAGTAGTAGGTGGACAGGGAACGGGGAGCTGTTTTTT
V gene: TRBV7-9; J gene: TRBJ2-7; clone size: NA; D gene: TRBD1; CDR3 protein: CASSSLGTANYEQYF; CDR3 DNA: TGTGCCAGCAGCTCTCTGGGGACAGCTAACTACGAGCAGTACTTC
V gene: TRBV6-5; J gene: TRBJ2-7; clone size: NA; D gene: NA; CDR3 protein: CASSYWKTYEQYF; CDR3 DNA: TGTGCCAGCAGTTACTGGAAGACCTACGAGCAGTACTTC
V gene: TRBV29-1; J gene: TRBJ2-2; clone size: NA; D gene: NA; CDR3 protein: CSVERFRFGDSTGELFF; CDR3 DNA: TGCAGCGTTGAAAGATTTCGTTTTGGAGACAGCACCGGGGAGCTGTTTTTT
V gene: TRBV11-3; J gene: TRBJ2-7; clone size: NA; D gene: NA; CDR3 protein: CASSLGARDYEQYF; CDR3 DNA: TGTGCCAGCAGCTTAGGCGCGAGGGACTACGAGCAGTACTTC
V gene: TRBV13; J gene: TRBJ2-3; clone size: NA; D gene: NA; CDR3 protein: CATSGWGREDTQYF; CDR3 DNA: TGTGCCACATCCGGTTGGGGGCGGGAAGATACGCAGTATTTT
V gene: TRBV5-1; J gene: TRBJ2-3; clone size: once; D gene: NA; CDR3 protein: CASSLAGGGTQYF; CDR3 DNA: TGCGCCAGCAGCTTGGCCGGGGGTGGGACGCAGTATTTT
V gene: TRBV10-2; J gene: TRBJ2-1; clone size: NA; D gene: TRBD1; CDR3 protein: CATRTGESSYNEQFF; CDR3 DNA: TGCGCCACCCGGACAGGAGAATCCTCCTACAATGAGCAGTTCTTC
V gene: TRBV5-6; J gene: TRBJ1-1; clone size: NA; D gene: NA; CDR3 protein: CASSLQGWGRDTEAFF; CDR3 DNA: TGTGCCAGCAGCTTACAGGGTTGGGGGAGGGACACTGAAGCTTTCTTT
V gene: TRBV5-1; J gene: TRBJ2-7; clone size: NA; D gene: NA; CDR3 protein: CASSLESHEQYF; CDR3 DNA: TGCGCCAGCAGCTTGGAATCCCACGAGCAGTACTTC
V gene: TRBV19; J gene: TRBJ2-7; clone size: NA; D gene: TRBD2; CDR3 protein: CASSPPPLGGRAYEQYF; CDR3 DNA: TGTGCCAGTAGTCCGCCCCCCTTGGGCGGGAGGGCTTACGAGCAGTACTTC
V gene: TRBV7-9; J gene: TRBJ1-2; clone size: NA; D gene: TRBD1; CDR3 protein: CASSLEIGTAYGYTF; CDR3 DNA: TGTGCCAGCAGCTTAGAAATCGGGACAGCCTATGGCTACACCTTC
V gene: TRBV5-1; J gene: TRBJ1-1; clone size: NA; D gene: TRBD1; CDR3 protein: CASSFGQGTEAFF; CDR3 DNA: TGCGCCAGCAGCTTTGGACAGGGGACTGAAGCTTTCTTT
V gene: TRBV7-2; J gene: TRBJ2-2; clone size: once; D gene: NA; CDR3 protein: CASSLPGTGELFF; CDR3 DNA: TGTGCCAGCAGCTTACCGGGTACCGGGGAGCTGTTTTTT
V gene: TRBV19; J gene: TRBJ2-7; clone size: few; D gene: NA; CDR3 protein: CASSIAPISSYEQYF; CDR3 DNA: TGTGCCAGTAGTATAGCCCCGATTTCCTCCTACGAGCAGTACTTC
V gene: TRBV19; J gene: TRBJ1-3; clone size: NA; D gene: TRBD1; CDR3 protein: CASSHFPGQGTSGNTIYF; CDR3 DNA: TGTGCCAGTAGCCACTTCCCGGGACAGGGGACCTCTGGAAACACCATATATTTT
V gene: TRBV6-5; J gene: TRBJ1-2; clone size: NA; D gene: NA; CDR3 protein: CASRQGGGYTF; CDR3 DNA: TGTGCCAGCAGACAGGGCGGCGGCTACACCTTC
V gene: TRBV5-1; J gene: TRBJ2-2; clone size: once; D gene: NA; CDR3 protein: CASSFGGRGGELFF; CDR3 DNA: TGCGCCAGCAGCTTTGGGGGGCGAGGCGGGGAGCTGTTTTTT
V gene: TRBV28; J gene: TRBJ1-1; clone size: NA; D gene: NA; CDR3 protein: CASSSGWNTEAFF; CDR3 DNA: TGTGCCAGCAGTTCGGGGTGGAACACTGAAGCTTTCTTT
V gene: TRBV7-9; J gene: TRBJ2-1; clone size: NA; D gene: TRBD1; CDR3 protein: CASSLRRTTGGKGNEQFF; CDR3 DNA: TGTGCCAGCAGCCTGAGACGAACGACAGGGGGTAAAGGCAATGAGCAGTTCTTC
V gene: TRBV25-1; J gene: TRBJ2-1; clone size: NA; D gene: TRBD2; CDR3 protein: CASSEPSGTYNEQFF; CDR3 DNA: TGTGCCAGCAGTGAGCCTAGCGGTACCTACAATGAGCAGTTCTTC
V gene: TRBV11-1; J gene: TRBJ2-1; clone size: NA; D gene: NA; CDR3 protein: CASSLATPINEQFF; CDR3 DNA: TGTGCCAGCAGCTTAGCCACCCCAATCAATGAGCAGTTCTTC
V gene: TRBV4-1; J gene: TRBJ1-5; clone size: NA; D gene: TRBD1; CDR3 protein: CASSRWTGGDSNQPQHF; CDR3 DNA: TGCGCCAGCAGCCGCTGGACAGGGGGGGATAGCAATCAGCCCCAGCATTTT
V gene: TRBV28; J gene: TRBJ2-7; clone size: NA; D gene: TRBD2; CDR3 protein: CASALAGTYEQYF; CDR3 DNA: TGTGCCAGCGCACTAGCGGGGACCTACGAGCAGTACTTC
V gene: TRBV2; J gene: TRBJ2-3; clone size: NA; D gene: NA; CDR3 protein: CASSEGPDRLTDTQYF; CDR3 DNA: TGTGCCAGCAGTGAAGGGCCAGATCGACTCACAGATACGCAGTATTTT
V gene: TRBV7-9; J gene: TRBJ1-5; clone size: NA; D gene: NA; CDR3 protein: CASSLYGDSNQPQHF; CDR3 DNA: TGTGCCAGCAGCTTATACGGGGATAGCAATCAGCCCCAGCATTTT
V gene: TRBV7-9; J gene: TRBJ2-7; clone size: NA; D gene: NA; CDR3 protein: CASSEDMLPSYEQYF; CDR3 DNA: TGTGCCAGCAGCGAAGACATGCTACCCTCCTACGAGCAGTACTTC
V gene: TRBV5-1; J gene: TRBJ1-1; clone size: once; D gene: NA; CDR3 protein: CASSLGVEVGGAFF; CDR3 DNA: TGCGCCAGCAGCTTGGGAGTCGAGGTAGGGGGAGCTTTCTTT
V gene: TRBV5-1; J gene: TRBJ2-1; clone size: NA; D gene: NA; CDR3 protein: CASSPEGPSEQFF; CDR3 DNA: TGCGCCAGCAGCCCTGAGGGCCCGTCAGAGCAGTTCTTC
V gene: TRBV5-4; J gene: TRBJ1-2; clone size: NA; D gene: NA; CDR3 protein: CASSLGAASIYGYTF; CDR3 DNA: TGTGCCAGCAGCCTGGGGGCAGCCAGTATCTATGGCTACACCTTC
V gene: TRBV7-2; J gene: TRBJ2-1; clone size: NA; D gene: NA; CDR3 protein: CASSLEGSLYNEQFF; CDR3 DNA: TGTGCCAGCAGCTTAGAGGGCAGCCTTTACAATGAGCAGTTCTTC
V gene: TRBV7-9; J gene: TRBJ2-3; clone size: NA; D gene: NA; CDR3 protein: CASSSTITREWTDTQYF; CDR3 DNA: TGTGCCAGCAGCTCAACAATTACGCGGGAATGGACAGATACGCAGTATTTT
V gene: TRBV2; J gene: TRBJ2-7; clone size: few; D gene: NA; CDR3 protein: CASSEALYEQYF; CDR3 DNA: TGTGCCAGCAGTGAAGCGCTCTACGAGCAGTACTTC
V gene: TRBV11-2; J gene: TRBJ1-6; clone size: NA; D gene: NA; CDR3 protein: CASSKAVDSPLHF; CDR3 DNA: TGTGCCAGCAGCAAAGCTGTAGATTCACCCCTCCACTTT
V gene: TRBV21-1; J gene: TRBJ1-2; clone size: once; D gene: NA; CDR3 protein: CASSTRQGGSYGYTF; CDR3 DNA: TGTGCCAGCAGCACGAGACAGGGCGGCAGTTATGGCTACACCTTC
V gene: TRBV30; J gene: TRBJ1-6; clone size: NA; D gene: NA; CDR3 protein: CAGNRVWWAAVRGNSPLHF; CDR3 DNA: TGTGCCGGGAACAGGGTCTGGTGGGCAGCGGTCAGAGGTAATTCACCCCTCCACTTT
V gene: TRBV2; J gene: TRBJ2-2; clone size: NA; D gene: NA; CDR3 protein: CASSDRVNTGELFF; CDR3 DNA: TGTGCCAGCAGTGACAGGGTGAACACCGGGGAGCTGTTTTTT
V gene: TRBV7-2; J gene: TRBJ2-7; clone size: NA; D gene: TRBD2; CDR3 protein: CASSLTAAGGVYEQYF; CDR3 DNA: TGTGCCAGCAGCTTAACGGCGGCGGGAGGGGTTTACGAGCAGTACTTC
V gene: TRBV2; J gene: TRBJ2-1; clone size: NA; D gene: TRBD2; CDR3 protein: CASTFSGQYNEQFF; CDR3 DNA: TGTGCCAGCACGTTTAGCGGGCAATACAATGAGCAGTTCTTC
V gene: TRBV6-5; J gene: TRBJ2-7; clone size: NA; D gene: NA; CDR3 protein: CASSYSGPYEQYF; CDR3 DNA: TGTGCCAGCAGTTACTCGGGCCCCTACGAGCAGTACTTC
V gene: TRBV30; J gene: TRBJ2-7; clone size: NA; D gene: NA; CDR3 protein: CAWRGGQRSSYEQYF; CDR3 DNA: TGTGCCTGGAGGGGGGGACAGAGAAGCTCCTACGAGCAGTACTTC
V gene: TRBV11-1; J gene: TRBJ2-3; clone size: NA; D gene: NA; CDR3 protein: CASSLGSDTQYF; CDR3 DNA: TGTGCCAGCAGCTTAGGTTCAGATACGCAGTATTTT
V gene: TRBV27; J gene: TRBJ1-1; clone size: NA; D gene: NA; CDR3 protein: CASSSPRGAFF; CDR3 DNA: TGTGCCAGCAGTTCCCCTAGAGGAGCTTTCTTT
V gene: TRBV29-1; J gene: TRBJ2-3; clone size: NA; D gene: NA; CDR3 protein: CSGRGVTGKHTDTQYF; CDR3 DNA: TGCAGCGGCCGTGGCGTGACAGGAAAACACACAGATACGCAGTATTTT
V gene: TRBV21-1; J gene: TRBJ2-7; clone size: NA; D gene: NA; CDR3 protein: CASSKGHPRDEQYF; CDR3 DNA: TGTGCCAGCAGCAAAGGTCACCCCAGGGACGAGCAGTACTTC
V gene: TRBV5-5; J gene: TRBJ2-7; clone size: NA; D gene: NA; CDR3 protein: CASSLSRDHNFYEQYF; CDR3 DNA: TGTGCCAGCAGCTTGTCGAGGGACCACAATTTCTACGAGCAGTACTTC